Following are 12 T cell receptor beta chains from one sample sequenced in a study of blood T cell repertoires in COVID-19. Sequenced by immunoSEQ multiplex PCR; TCRdb stores in-frame clones only, minus some. This table holds some 150,000 clones, 80% to 90% found once. The sequenced sample was peripheral blood. Every receptor here comes from a woman in her thirties or forties with acute or convalescent COVID-19.

The chain employs TRBV12-5 and TRBJ2-2, with a possible D match to TRBD1 (6 bases). From germline, CDR1 is LGHNT and CDR2 FRNRAP. The CDR3 totals 13 residues. V was pared by 6 bases and J by 2 bases, with 7 bases between. For the CDR3, the DNA is TGTGCTAGTGGCAGGGGTAACACCGGGGAGCTGTTTTTT. Translating it yields CASGRGNTGELFF.

J is TRBJ2-1 and V is TRBV5-1, with D perhaps TRBD2 (5 bases). CDR1 and CDR2 from the germline V gene are SGHRS and YFSETQ. Trimming stripped 0 bases from V and 6 bases from J, with 16 bases between. This CDR3 has 16 amino acids. The CDR3 region has the DNA TGCGCCAGCAGCTTGGTCGGTGGGAGAGGTAGCAATGAGCAGTTCTTC. This sequence encodes CASSLVGGRGSNEQFF. The entire variable domain, with the rest obtained from reference TRBV5-1 and TRBJ2-1, is as follows: KAGVTQTPRYLIKTRGQQVTLSCSPISGHRSVSWYQQTPGQGLQFLFEYFSETQRNKGNFPGRFSGRQFSNSRSEMNVSTLELGDSALYLCASSLVGGRGSNEQFFGPGTRLTVL.

The genes are TRBV5-5 and TRBJ1-4; the D is unclear. Germline CDR1 reads SGHKS; CDR2 reads YYEKEE (reference sequence). V dropped 0 bases and J dropped 8 bases, with 17 bases sitting between them. The CDR3 is made up of 16 amino acids. The CDR3 region has the DNA TGTGCCAGCAGCTTGGATCGTGGGTTAGAGGCCGAAAAACTGTTTTTT. Translation gives CASSLDRGLEAEKLFF.

This chain's CDR3 is CASSLRQGTNTEAFF. The CDR3 bases are TGTGCCAGCAGTCTACGACAGGGGACGAACACTGAAGCTTTCTTT. V is TRBV27 and J is TRBJ1-1; 8 bases are shared with TRBD1. The CDR3 totals 15 residues. V gave up 5 bases and J gave up 1 base; unmatched junction bases: 6. From germline, CDR1 is MNHEY and CDR2 SMNVEV (reference sequence).

The genes are TRBV7-8 and TRBJ2-2; 10 bases map to TRBD2. The CDR3 runs 16 residues. Germline CDR1 is SGHVS and CDR2 is FQNEAQ. Trimming removed 6 bases from V and 5 bases from J; junction bases left unmatched: 9. DNA for the CDR3: TGTGCCAGCAGTTACCGAGCGGGGGGGCATACCGGGGAGCTGTTTTTT. It encodes CASSYRAGGHTGELFF.

The chain carries TRBV27 and TRBJ1-1; D is uncertain. There are 15 residues in the CDR3. Germline V CDR1 and CDR2: MNHEY, SMNVEV (reference sequence). V was pared by 2 bases and J by 6 bases, with 16 bases between. This CDR3 reads CASSLEAPKYAEAFF. CDR3 DNA: TGTGCCAGCAGTTTAGAAGCCCCTAAGTATGCTGAAGCTTTCTTT.

This sequence joins TRBV7-9 and TRBJ1-1; TRBD1 matches 7 bases. The junction had 9 bases not matched to a gene; V was cut back by 5 bases and J by 3 bases. CDR1 and CDR2 from the germline V gene are SEHNR and FQNEAQ (reference sequence). The CDR3 length is 15 residues. The CDR3, as DNA: TGTGCCAGCAGCACTAGGGGGCTTCCGCACACTGAAGCTTTCTTT. Its protein is CASSTRGLPHTEAFF.

The chain uses TRBV19 and TRBJ1-5; D gene uncertain. CDR3 length: 13 amino acids. Germline assignment: CDR1 LNHDA and CDR2 SQIVND (reference sequence). The V end was cut by 4 bases, the J end by 5 bases, with 9 bases between. CDR3 loop: CASSTTGDQPQHF. The CDR3 DNA sequence: TGTGCCAGTAGTACGACCGGGGATCAGCCCCAGCATTTT.

J is TRBJ2-3 and V is TRBV5-1; 8 bases match TRBD2. Trimming cost V 4 bases and J 6 bases; bases outside gene matches: 13. Germline V gives CDR1 SGHRS, CDR2 YFSETQ. The CDR3 runs 16 residues. Here the CDR3 DNA reads TGCGCCAGCAGCGCCTTGTCGGGAGGGTCCAGGGATACGCAGTATTTT. It translates to CASSALSGGSRDTQYF.

The J gene is TRBJ1-2, the V gene TRBV2; 9 nucleotides line up with TRBD1. Germline assignment: CDR1 SNHLY and CDR2 FYNNEI. The CDR3 has 13 residues. The V gene end was trimmed by 11 bases and the J gene end by 5 bases; junction bases not matched to a gene: 9. The chain's CDR3 is CASSEGQGYGYTF. The CDR3 bases are TGTGCCTCCTCTGAAGGACAGGGGTATGGCTACACCTTC.

The CDR3 loop is CASSGSGRRTGELFF. Here the CDR3 DNA reads TGTGCCAGCAGTGGTAGCGGGAGGAGGACCGGGGAGCTGTTTTTT. The V and J genes are TRBV2 and TRBJ2-2; 10 bases agree with TRBD2. Per germline, CDR1 SNHLY and CDR2 FYNNEI. There are 15 residues in the CDR3. With V trimmed by 4 bases and J by 5 bases, 4 bases remained unmatched.

The V and J genes are TRBV5-1 and TRBJ1-2; 9 positions agree with TRBD1. V lost 5 bases, J lost 8 bases, and 7 bases stayed unmatched. This CDR3 is built from 13 residues. Germline CDR1 and CDR2: SGHRS and YFSETQ. The CDR3 reads CASRGQGTLGYTF. In nucleotides, the CDR3 is TGCGCCAGCAGGGGACAGGGTACTTTGGGCTACACCTTC.